One TCR beta chain is described in this entry. What this receptor recognizes is not known. It has no much larger one-base neighbor in the sample; base qualities were not kept. Samples from volunteer blood donors who had recovered from COVID-19 were contributed by a second Seattle source. Collaborating institutions collected whole blood in K2EDTA tubes following their own protocols. For TCRbeta analysis, collaborators shipped samples as frozen whole blood, isolated PBMCs, or DNA extracted from either of those sample types. CDR3 length: 14 amino acids, cysteine to phenylalanine. Only CDR3 DNA remains: 42 bases, in frame from the first base. Trimming leaves V shorter by 0 bases and J shorter by 6 bases, with the junction holding 2 bases beyond the gene matches. The germline V gene specifies SGDLS as CDR1 and YYNGEE as CDR2. This sample was included in a study of blood T cell repertoires in COVID-19 (dated by TCRdb to the early 2020s). Background for the entire study: Samples from collaborators originated in the United States, Italy and Spain and spanned both the acute and convalescent phases of COVID-19. The material from the prospective study consisted of cDNA or gDNA derived from T cells, B-cell-depleted T cells, or PBMCs. The dataset comprised deeply sampled blood TCRbeta repertoires from subjects exposed to, actively infected with, or recovered from COVID-19. A freely available public database, intended as a resource for researchers studying the immune response to SARS-CoV-2, is where the repertoires were released. The samples were drawn from the first 160 participants of the ongoing ImmuneRACE study and from some 1,300 subjects provided by 6 global collaborators. A de-identified subject ID, COVID-19 status, age in years and sex were almost always included in the sample metadata. HLA class I and class II types, where available, came from metadata supplied by the sample provider rather than from assay-based typing. What the study reported, not specific to this receptor: The amount of clinical and demographic metadata varied by source and participant and was provided uncurated.

TCRbeta CDR3 regions were amplified from genomic DNA by means of the immunoSEQ Assay, a bias-controlled multiplex PCR. The study's own analysis went as follows. The number of nucleated cells in each sample was estimated from the amplification of reference gene primers within the assay. Sequence reads were collapsed and filtered to measure the absolute abundance of every unique TCRbeta CDR3 rearrangement. For each sample, productive Simpson clonality was calculated as the square root of Simpson's diversity index across productive rearrangements. TCRdb took this table from immuneACCESS and kept in-frame rearrangements with V and J called. Such tables lack part of the clones; where checked against another copy, unresolved V genes explain under half of the gap, and the rest is unexplained. V, J and clone size are those of that table, while D and trimming were read from the DNA. The sample records a few hundred thousand clones, approximately 90% of which are singletons. The ten largest clones capture about 1% of the sample.

The receptor chain draws on TRBV9 and TRBJ2-1; a stretch of 8 junction bases matches TRBD2. The sequenced sample was peripheral blood. The receptor's source is a woman aged 40 to 50 who had recovered from COVID-19. The CDR3 protein: CASSVGSGVNEQFF. The nucleotide sequence is TGTGCCAGCAGCGTAGGTAGCGGGGTCAATGAGCAGTTCTTC.